The 21 T cell receptor beta chains below all came from one sample that was sequenced in a study of blood T cell repertoires in COVID-19. The data were produced by immunoSEQ multiplex PCR, yet TCRdb's version contains in-frame clones alone and is incomplete. Among approximately 350,000 clones listed, 86% were seen once. Specimen: peripheral blood. All receptors derive from a woman aged 55-70 years with COVID-19, enrolled during active disease.

As regards this clone: This may stem from a read error, because a much larger clone lies one nucleotide away. The V gene is TRBV11-2, the J gene TRBJ1-2; D is unclear. CDR3 size: 13 residues. The germline V gene has CDR1 SGHAT and CDR2 FQNNGV. The germline V and J ends were trimmed by 1 base and 4 bases, with 7 bases remaining between them. The CDR3 region has the DNA TGTGCCAGCAGCTTAGGGGCAGGCTATGGCTACACCTTC. Translating gives CASSLGAGYGYTF. Variable domain in full (rest from reference TRBV11-2 and TRBJ1-2): EAGVAQSPRYKIIEKRQSVAFWCNPISGHATLYWYQQILGQGPKLLIQFQNNGVVDDSQLPKDRFSAERLKGVDSTLKIQPAKLEDSAVYLCASSLGAGYGYTFGSGTRLTVV.

The chain uses TRBV4-1 and TRBJ1-3; perhaps TRBD1 as D (5 bases). This CDR3 region has 13 residues. Germline V gene lookup returns CDR1 MGHRA and CDR2 YSYEKL. V was shortened by 2 bases and J by 9 bases, with 11 bases between the two germline ends. The CDR3 loop is CASSQSGGPTIYF. For the CDR3, the DNA is TGCGCCAGCAGCCAAAGCGGGGGACCCACCATATATTTT.

The chain uses TRBV7-3 and TRBJ2-3; TRBD2 matches 7 bases. CDR1 SGHTA and CDR2 FQGTGA come from the germline V gene. The CDR3 sequence is 15 residues long. V shed 5 bases and J 3 bases; nucleotides not matched to a gene: 8. The CDR3 region has the DNA TGTGCCAGCAGCGTGGCCGGGGGAGGGACAGATACGCAGTATTTT. Amino acids: CASSVAGGGTDTQYF.

The genes are TRBV5-1 and TRBJ2-6; D is perhaps TRBD1 (6 bases). The CDR3 runs to 16 residues. V was trimmed by 0 bases and J by 1 base, leaving 8 bases between them. Germline CDR1 SGHRS, CDR2 YFSETQ. As DNA, the CDR3 is TGCGCCAGCAGCTTGGGACAGGTTTCTGGGGCCAACGTCCTGACTTTC. It yields the protein CASSLGQVSGANVLTF.

In its sample, this clone was seen a few times. This rearrangement joins TRBV10-1 to TRBJ1-5; 10 bases line up with TRBD1. V trimming: 4 bases; J trimming: 5 bases; junction bases outside the gene matches: 2. Germline CDR1 and CDR2: WNHNN and SYGVQD (reference sequence). The CDR3 extends over 14 amino acids. The CDR3 DNA is TGCGCCAGCAGTGCCGGGACAGGGGATCAGCCCCAGCATTTT. Translation: CASSAGTGDQPQHF.

This chain joins TRBV4-2 and TRBJ1-2; D is unclear. V was cut by 0 bases and J by 4 bases, with 15 bases left in between. The CDR3 extends over 16 amino acids. Germline V lookup: CDR1 LGHNA, CDR2 YNFKEQ. CDR3: CASSQEISGLGYGYTF. The CDR3 nucleotides are TGTGCCAGCAGCCAAGAGATTTCGGGGTTGGGCTATGGCTACACCTTC.

This rearrangement joins TRBV11-2 to TRBJ2-7; TRBD1 agrees at 9 bases. J was trimmed by 2 bases and V by 3 bases; bases with no gene match: 5. The CDR3 runs 15 residues. The V gene's germline CDR1 is SGHAT and CDR2 FQNNGV. This CDR3 is CASSFQGTGPYEQYF. DNA of the CDR3: TGTGCCAGCAGCTTTCAAGGGACAGGGCCCTACGAGCAGTACTTC.

Of note for this clone: The sample has other DNA sequences that encode this CDR3 too. The chain links TRBV7-9 to TRBJ2-5, with D possibly matching TRBD1 (5 bases). Looked up from germline, CDR1 is SEHNR and CDR2 is FQNEAQ (reference sequence). This CDR3 is built from 13 residues. V gave up 0 bases and J gave up 5 bases, with 7 bases separating them. The CDR3, as DNA: TGTGCCAGCAGCTTAGCAGGGGCCGAGACCCAGTACTTC. Its translation is CASSLAGAETQYF.

This clone was recorded many times. CDR3 nucleotide sequence: TGTGCCAGCAGTTACGGAGGATACAATGAGCAGTTCTTC. It specifies CASSYGGYNEQFF. The rearrangement uses TRBV6-5 and TRBJ2-1; weak D call: TRBD2 (5 bases). Germline V gives CDR1 MNHEY, CDR2 SVGAGI. Trimming shortened V by 2 bases and J by 4 bases, and 6 bases separated the two germline ends. The CDR3 is 13 residues long.

The chain has TRBV18 and TRBJ1-1; D perhaps matches TRBD1 (6 bases). The CDR3 loop spans 15 amino acids. Trimming cost V 2 bases and J 1 base, with 11 bases left between them. Germline values: CDR1 KGHSH, CDR2 LQKENI. CDR3 DNA: TGTGCCAGCTCACCAGCCGGGACAAAGAACACTGAAGCTTTCTTT. Encoded protein: CASSPAGTKNTEAFF.

This chain joins TRBV7-3 and TRBJ2-3; maybe TRBD2 (6 bases). Germline-derived CDR1 and CDR2 are SGHTA and FQGTGA. Trimming removed 0 bases from V and 4 bases from J, with 17 bases in between. The CDR3 is made up of 17 amino acids. The CDR3 DNA sequence: TGTGCCAGCAGCTTAACGATGTCTCAGGGAGGCGCAGATACGCAGTATTTT. Its translation is CASSLTMSQGGADTQYF.

This chain links TRBV7-9 with TRBJ2-3; no firm D call. Trimming took 5 bases from V and 3 from J, leaving 9 bases between them. The germline gives CDR1 SEHNR, CDR2 FQNEAQ (reference sequence). This CDR3 contains 13 residues. CDR3 bases: TGTGCCAGCAGCCCTAGGATTACAGATACGCAGTATTTT. Residues: CASSPRITDTQYF.

The chain recombines TRBV2 with TRBJ2-7; tentatively, D is TRBD2 (5 bases). V was shortened by 8 bases and J by 0 bases, with 11 bases between the two germline ends. Germline values: CDR1 SNHLY, CDR2 FYNNEI. CDR3 length: 13 residues. CDR3 sequence: CASSEANSYEQYF. DNA of the CDR3: TGTGCCAGCTCGGAGGCTAACTCCTACGAGCAGTACTTC. Complete variable domain (other parts from reference TRBV2 and TRBJ2-7): EPEVTQTPSHQVTQMGQEVILRCVPISNHLYFYWYRQILGQKVEFLVSFYNNEISEKSEIFDDQFSVERPDGSNFTLKIRSTKLEDSAMYFCASSEANSYEQYFGPGTRLTVT.

The V call is TRBV3-1 (or the pseudogene TRBV3-2), the J call TRBJ1-1; D possibly corresponds to TRBD1 (6 bases). This CDR3 region has 15 residues. The V gene's germline CDR1 is LGHDT and CDR2 YNNKEL (reference sequence). V lost 0 bases, J lost 3 bases, and 11 bases lay in between. The CDR3 DNA sequence: TGTGCCAGCAGCCAAGATTTGGACAGTTACACTGAAGCTTTCTTT. Protein product: CASSQDLDSYTEAFF.

This chain uses TRBV5-1 with TRBJ1-5; 7 bases line up with TRBD1. The CDR3 runs to 15 residues. Germline V gene data show CDR1 as SGHRS and CDR2 as YFSETQ. With 4 bases clipped from V and 3 bases from J, the junction kept 7 bases outside the gene matches. CDR3 protein: CASSINTGANQPQHF. The CDR3 DNA is TGCGCCAGCAGCATAAACACAGGGGCCAATCAGCCCCAGCATTTT.

This clone appeared a few times. This chain links TRBV6-2 or TRBV6-3 with TRBJ1-2; D not certain. This CDR3 comprises 14 residues. The germline V and J ends were trimmed by 2 bases and 4 bases, with 11 bases remaining between them. Germline loops: CDR1 MNHEY, CDR2 SVGEGT. CDR3 in DNA: TGTGCCAGCAGTTACATCTACGGGGTCTATGGCTACACCTTC. Protein: CASSYIYGVYGYTF.

The genes are TRBV30 and TRBJ2-7; perhaps TRBD2 as D (5 bases). This CDR3 contains 12 residues. From germline, CDR1 is GTSNPN and CDR2 SVGIG (reference sequence). Trimming left V 2 bases short and J 2 bases short, with 7 bases between. The CDR3 loop reads CAWSPGTYEQYF. The CDR3 region has the DNA TGTGCCTGGAGTCCCGGGACCTACGAGCAGTACTTC.

This chain links TRBV6-4 with TRBJ1-1, with 7 bases fitting TRBD1. CDR1 is MRHNA, CDR2 SNTAGT, per germline. V was pared by 6 bases and J by 1 base, with 2 bases of the junction left unmatched. The length of the CDR3 is 13 residues. This CDR3 is CASRGQPNTEAFF. As DNA, the CDR3 is TGTGCCAGCAGGGGACAGCCGAACACTGAAGCTTTCTTT.

CDR3 region: CASSSYYRGRTEAFF. The DNA of the CDR3 is TGTGCCAGCAGTTCGTACTACAGGGGGCGAACTGAAGCTTTCTTT. The chain has TRBV27 and TRBJ1-1; TRBD1 matches at 9 bases. The CDR3 runs 15 residues. Germline CDR1 is MNHEY and CDR2 is SMNVEV (reference sequence). The V gene end was trimmed by 4 bases and the J gene end by 5 bases; junction bases not matched to a gene: 8.

The chain carries TRBV19 and TRBJ1-6; D is unclear. Germline CDR1 LNHDA, CDR2 SQIVND (reference sequence). V gave up 5 bases and J gave up 8 bases, with 13 bases separating them. The CDR3 is made up of 14 amino acids. The CDR3 loop reads CASSGRDTYSPLHF. CDR3 in DNA: TGTGCCAGTAGTGGGCGAGACACCTATTCACCCCTCCACTTT.

This clone was counted only a few times. The CDR3 coding sequence is TGTGCCAGCAGCTTATTCGCCAATGGGCGGGGGGCGACCGGGGAGCTGTTTTTT. Its protein is CASSLFANGRGATGELFF. The V and J genes are TRBV7-3 and TRBJ2-2, with 8 bases that match TRBD2. This CDR3 comprises 18 residues. Germline trimming cut 2 bases from V and 5 bases from J; bases unmatched to any gene: 13. Looked up from germline, CDR1 is SGHTA and CDR2 is FQGTGA.